This record looks at one T cell receptor (beta chain) sequence and its context. The source of the sample is a study of blood T cell repertoires in COVID-19. Study-level background: The United States, Italy and Spain supplied acute and convalescent COVID-19 samples. From T cells, B-cell-depleted T cells, or PBMCs came the material, which was cDNA or gDNA.

The CDR3 consists of 17 residues. Germline V CDR1 and CDR2: SGHNT, YYREEE (reference sequence). With V trimmed by 3 bases and J by 6 bases, 12 bases remained unmatched. Study processing details: Estimated nucleated cell counts came from reference gene primer amplification. Profiling relied on immunoSEQ multiplex PCR, and the TCRdb table lists in-frame clones only, not all of them. V and J calls and clone size are given by that table; D and trimming were obtained from the DNA. This table has 150,000 to 200,000 clones, around 81% appearing once. The sequence was obtained from a man between 65 and 85 years old who had recovered from COVID-19. The sequenced material came from peripheral blood. The chain has TRBV5-4 and TRBJ2-7, with 13 bases lining up with TRBD2. In DNA, the CDR3 is TGTGCCAGCAGCTCAACGGGACTAGCGGGGTTACGGACCGAGCAGTACTTC. It is translated as CASSSTGLAGLRTEQYF.